This TCR beta chain was documented in a study of cytomegalovirus exposure and HLA in healthy donors (dated by TCRdb to about 2017). Regarding the study in general: In an earlier analysis of 587 of the donors, roughly 300 Gb of sequence data and roughly 100 million unique TCR beta sequences from 180 million or so T cells were reported. A later genetic analysis used genome-wide SNP genotypes for about 55% of the 666 donors, treating that subset as a discovery cohort. Among the 398 genotyped donors, about 85% belonged to the genetic ancestry cluster associated with self-reported Caucasian donors. Class I and class II HLA loci were covered by the typing at four-digit resolution. Among about 400 genotyped donors of the cohort, an average of approximately 220,000 unique TCR beta nucleotide sequences was sequenced per donor, of which about 18% were non-productive. In an earlier analysis of 500 to 650 of the donors, high-throughput TCR beta sequencing was used to judge whether each TCR beta V gene segment behaved as functional or pseudogenic. An early release that covered roughly 600 HLA-typed donors contained approximately 300 gigabases of sequencing data and approximately 85 million unique TCR sequences. The study aimed to test whether cataloging public T cell receptors could reveal signatures of past pathogen exposure. Typing coverage varied by locus: roughly 620-630 donors for A, B, C, DRB1 and DQB1; more than 500 for DQA1; over 600 for DPA1; 400 to 480 for DPB1. Using immunosequencing, the study profiled T cell repertoires from some 670 subjects and related those repertoires to cytomegalovirus serostatus. All discovery cohort repertoires had been generated using a single sequencing platform. A later analysis re-analyzed previously published TCR beta repertoires from hundreds of donors and added high-resolution HLA genotyping to study TCR occurrence patterns. To predict cytomegalovirus infection status, the study brought together high-throughput TCR immunosequencing, statistical association of individual TCRs with disease status, and machine learning. Alongside the repertoire data, information on donor age, sex, ethnicity and CMV serostatus was compiled. Rather than using new phenotypic data, the later analysis identified candidate immune exposures from TCR beta sequences and from how often those sequences occurred across donors. In addition to the first cohort of several hundred subjects, a separate validation cohort of 120 different subjects was used. Roughly 5 DR-DQ haplotypes were handled as single units for association and clustering because linkage in the cohort was strong. Overall study outcomes, separate from this receptor: When HLA alleles, especially DR and DQ, strongly co-occurred, attributing TCR associations to individual alleles was difficult. This cohort had only TCR beta chains sequenced, and the lack of alpha or paired-chain data limited which features could be detected. The study listed 150 to 200 TCR beta chains as associated with cytomegalovirus. The classifier was reported to diagnose cytomegalovirus status with high specificity and sensitivity in both the original and validation cohorts. The sequencing pipeline was judged likely to have produced a cluster of highly shared sequence variants as a technical artifact. At a false discovery rate of 0.05, a later analysis linked under 20,000 TCR beta sequences to specific HLA alleles. The earlier analysis of about 600 of the donors excluded 15 to 20 rarely observed V segments, including chromosome 9 orphons, because counts were too low. While some public TCRs were present in many individuals, most TCR sequences turned up only very rarely across donors. A further reported finding was that TCR beta sequences accurately predicted the HLA-A and HLA-B alleles for most subjects in the first cohort. A later genetic analysis reported fewer N-insertions in productive TCRs among donors in an Asian-associated ancestry cluster than the approximately 700-donor mean. In a later analysis, TCR association rates were found to vary across HLA loci, with the most associated TCRs seen for DRB1 alleles and the fewest for HLA-C alleles. An earlier analysis of approximately 590 of the donors showed that most TCR beta V segments appeared in productive rearrangements either about 87% or about 30% of the time, which broadly matched IMGT annotations. The presence/absence analyses assumed that sequencing depth was roughly uniform across donors, and that assumption may not be true. Correlated functional status among segregating V segments might reflect linkage disequilibrium, but an unknown experimental factor could not be ruled out. In a later analysis, HLA-associated TCR beta chains were found to be more clonally expanded and to have lower generation probabilities than equally common non-associated chains. Because HLA typing was unavailable for some donors at each locus, only the typed subset was used in association tests. Because the 87-base-pair reads could not distinguish some IMGT-functional V segments, including TRBV6-2 and TRBV6-3, those segments were excluded. It was suggested by the authors that the approach could potentially be generalized to other disease states and immunological phenotypes. In a later genetic analysis, a missense DCLRE1C variant was associated with V-gene and J-gene trimming of TCR beta chains, and the association was replicated in an independent cohort. In a later analysis, most CMV-associated TCR beta chains were found to appear HLA-restricted, with HLA associations seemingly driven largely by CMV exposure. Immune exposure information for the cohort was limited to CMV serostatus. According to a later analysis, parvovirus B19, influenza, CMV and Epstein-Barr virus appeared linked to several top co-occurrence clusters. In vitro tests confirmed that a few of the cytomegalovirus-associated TCR beta chains recognize cytomegalovirus antigens.

As regards this clone: Its target antigen remains unknown.

Receptors were amplified or captured by the immunoSEQ multiplex PCR assay. For the multiplex PCR, a mixture combining 60 forward primers for TCR Vbeta segments and 13 reverse primers for TCR Jbeta segments was used. The CDR3 region of rearranged TCR beta genes was amplified from genomic DNA with a multiplex PCR assay. Amplified TCR beta libraries were sequenced as 87-base-pair reads on the Illumina HiSeq System. Concerning the study's data processing: A later analysis tallied 75 million to 95 million unique TCR beta chains across the 666 repertoires, and around 10 million of those chains were shared by two or more donors. Raw reads were error-corrected and collapsed into unique sequences by a nearest-neighbor algorithm in which closely related sequences were merged to remove PCR and sequencing errors. To assign V, D and J gene segments, CDR3 sequences were aligned to IMGT reference sequences. For a sequence to be retained, a match of at least six nucleotides to both a V gene segment and a J gene segment was required. A rearrangement was called productive if the CDR3 had no stop codons and remained in frame with V and J, and every other rearrangement was called non-productive. Following IMGT convention, CDR3 was defined as the stretch from the second conserved V-encoded cysteine up to the conserved J-encoded phenylalanine. Sequences without an unambiguous match to a single V gene segment were excluded from the earlier analysis of over 500 of the donors. In an earlier analysis of approximately 590 of the donors, V segments were called functional above 56.7% productive rearrangements and were called segregating when the between-donor standard deviation exceeded 5%. A statistical classification framework was built to diagnose cytomegalovirus status from the catalog of TCR beta chain sequences. In a later analysis, V and J genes were assigned by comparing TCR nucleotide sequences against IMGT/GENE-DB human TR gene sequences. In a later analysis, CDR3 sequences and most-parsimonious VDJ recombination scenarios were assigned using the TCRdist pipeline. In a later analysis, every TCR beta chain was defined by the combination of its CDR3 amino acid sequence and its V-gene family, and reads without a unique V-gene family were dropped. As a way to deal with suspected cross-contamination and a sequencing artifact, a later analysis dropped approximately 590 nucleotide sequences that were highly shared and had low generation probability. In a later analysis, a clonal expansion index was calculated for each public chain from normalized within-repertoire ranks of inferred template counts. In a later analysis, generation probabilities were computed with a VDJ recombination model fitted to out-of-frame rearrangements, and the resulting probabilities were checked against IGoR. A later analysis scored TCR-TCR, TCR-HLA and TCR-CMV co-occurrence with hypergeometric tests, applying a repertoire-size bias correction to TCR pairs. A later analysis estimated false discovery rates by permuting HLA or CMV assignments 20 times. In a later analysis, co-occurring TCRs were grouped with DBSCAN, and TCRdist sequence similarity was added when clustering was performed within HLA-allele-positive subsets. For co-occurrence clustering, repertoires with fewer than 30,000 or more than 120,000 public chains were excluded, along with roughly 5 repertoires with anomalous nucleotide sharing. In TCRdb, the immuneACCESS table is reduced to in-frame sequences with V and J assigned. These tables do not hold every clone; where another copy was compared, an unresolved V gene accounts for under half, and the others remain unexplained. D and trimming were read from the DNA, whereas the V and J calls and clone size are those reported in that table. The sample table records 200,000 or so clones. The ten largest clones add up to roughly 0.74% of the sample.

The cohort consisted of approximately 690 healthy bone marrow donors. At the time of sampling, all cohort members were nominally healthy, though unrecorded immune exposures were likely present. The donor tested CMV seronegative and was one of the 352 seronegative cohort members. A peripheral blood sample was provided by each donor, and peripheral blood mononuclear cells were used for TCR beta sequencing. Genomic DNA was extracted from the blood cell samples with the Qiagen DNeasy Blood Extraction Kit. V is shortened by 4 bases, J by 7 bases, and the region joining them spans 14 bases. The CDR3, cysteine through phenylalanine, is 14 amino acids long. Left in the record is the CDR3 DNA by itself, 42 bases read in frame from the first base. CDR1 is given as SGHKS and CDR2 as YYEKEE, both from the germline V gene (reference sequence).

The V and J segments used are TRBV5-5 and TRBJ1-4; the D gene lacks a confident call. Sequencing was carried out using PBMCs. The sequence was obtained from a boy aged 10-17 years in good health and CMV-seronegative. Here the CDR3 is given as CASSQPVGSEKLFF. The sequence in DNA is TGTGCCAGCAGCCAACCGGTCGGGTCTGAAAAACTGTTTTTT.